The 23 T cell receptor beta chains listed next were all sequenced from one sample in a study of human T cells and chemical hapten exposure. Noted time point: pre-sensitization, week 0. Specified treatment: therapeutic diphenylcyclopropenone sensitization with weekly scalp DPC. MiXCR was run by TCRdb on the RACE reads, yielding one entry per CDR3 protein. The repertoire consists of about 180,000 distinct CDR3 sequences, with 25% to 35% occurring once and the leading ten covering 2.9%. The sequencing used whole blood, collected in connection with sensitization to the hapten diphenylcyclopropenone (DPC). Receptors originate from a woman aged 25 to 39 with alopecia areata. Some clones in this sample may be carry-over from other donors' samples.

In its sample, this clonotype was seen many times. DNA for the CDR3: TGTGCCAGCAGCTCAGGACAGGGGGACACTGAAGCTTTCTTT. This sequence encodes CASSSGQGDTEAFF. The chain carries TRBV28 and TRBJ1-1; TRBD1 matches at 10 bases. This CDR3 comprises 14 residues. The germline V gene has CDR1 MDHEN and CDR2 SYDVKM. Unmatched junction bases numbered 4, after V lost 6 bases and J lost 3 bases.

The rearrangement uses TRBV20-1 and TRBJ1-5; D perhaps matches TRBD1 (5 bases). The CDR3 runs 15 residues. The germline V and J ends were trimmed by 3 bases and 9 bases, with 21 bases remaining between them. CDR1 and CDR2 (germline): DFQATT, SNEGSKA (reference sequence). CDR3 loop: CSARALAGGGSPQHF. The CDR3 DNA follows: TGCAGTGCTAGGGCTCTGGCGGGGGGGGGATCGCCCCAGCATTTT.

This clonotype was counted a few times. The rearrangement joins TRBV18 to TRBJ2-5; perhaps TRBD1 as D (6 bases). Germline V lookup: CDR1 KGHSH, CDR2 LQKENI. This CDR3 comprises 15 residues. Deletions cut 4 bases from V and 2 bases from J, with 14 bases between. CDR3 amino acids: CASSQEQGRQETQYF. As DNA, the CDR3 is TGTGCCAGCTCACAAGAACAGGGTCGGCAAGAGACCCAGTACTTC.

V usage is TRBV7-9 and J usage is TRBJ2-5; 7 bases line up with TRBD1. The CDR3 has 14 residues. V lost 5 bases to trimming and J lost 4 bases; unmatched junction nucleotides: 7. Germline V CDR1 and CDR2: SEHNR, FQNEAQ (reference sequence). The CDR3 sequence: CASSLGTVGETQYF. The CDR3 DNA follows: TGTGCCAGCAGCCTAGGGACAGTAGGAGAGACCCAGTACTTC.

The rearrangement uses TRBV20-1 and TRBJ2-1, with unresolved D. The length of the CDR3 is 14 residues. Germline V lookup: CDR1 DFQATT, CDR2 SNEGSKA (reference sequence). V lost 3 bases and J lost 4, with 13 bases in between. The CDR3 is CSARMAGPYNEQFF. The CDR3 DNA reads TGCAGTGCTAGGATGGCCGGCCCTTACAATGAGCAGTTCTTC.

This clonotype appeared a few times. The gene calls are TRBV10-3 and TRBJ2-1; 12 bases map to TRBD2. Germline values: CDR1 ENHRY, CDR2 SYGVKD. The J segment lost 0 bases and the V segment lost 2 bases, leaving 2 bases of the junction unmatched. The CDR3 is 17 residues long. The CDR3 spells CAISETSGRSSYNEQFF. For the CDR3, the DNA is TGTGCCATCAGTGAGACTAGCGGGAGGAGCTCCTACAATGAGCAGTTCTTC.

The sample holds a few counts of this clonotype. The chain couples TRBV29-1 to TRBJ2-1; 7 bases are shared with TRBD1. The V and J ends lost 4 bases and 9 bases, in that order; junction bases with no gene match: 12. The germline gives CDR1 SQVTM, CDR2 ANQGSEA. This CDR3 has 14 residues. CDR3 nucleotide sequence: TGCAGCGTTGGGGCATACCAGGGGGTAGGTGAGCAGTTCTTC. Its translation is CSVGAYQGVGEQFF.

This clonotype was recorded many times. The chain recombines TRBV20-1 with TRBJ1-3, with 9 bases lining up with TRBD1. The germline V gene encodes CDR1 DFQATT and CDR2 SNEGSKA (reference sequence). After removal of 6 bases from V and 2 bases from J, the junction contained 2 bases not matched to a gene. This CDR3 is 13 amino acids long. CDR3 bases: TGCAGTGCCCGACAGGGGGCTGGAAACACCATATATTTT. This translates into CSARQGAGNTIYF.

A few counts support this clonotype. The chain joins TRBV28 to TRBJ1-2, with D hard to call. From germline, CDR1 is MDHEN and CDR2 SYDVKM. V was shortened by 7 bases and J by 4 bases, with 16 bases between the two germline ends. This CDR3 has 14 amino acids. CDR3 DNA: TGTGCCAGCACCACTGGCGGCAGGCCCTATGGCTACACCTTC. Translated, it gives CASTTGGRPYGYTF.

This rearrangement joins TRBV20-1 to TRBJ2-1; 9 nucleotides align to TRBD1. J was trimmed by 4 bases and V by 4 bases; bases with no gene match: 8. Per the germline V gene, CDR1 is DFQATT and CDR2 is SNEGSKA (reference sequence). CDR3 length equals 15 residues. In nucleotides, the CDR3 is TGCAGTGCTATATACCCGGGACAGGGATACAATGAGCAGTTCTTC. Translated: CSAIYPGQGYNEQFF.

The rearrangement links TRBV18 to TRBJ1-3; no definite D call. The V end was cut by 2 bases, the J end by 1 base, with 12 bases between. Germline lookup yields CDR1 KGHSH and CDR2 LQKENI. The length of the CDR3 is 16 residues. The CDR3 nucleotides read TGTGCCAGCTCACCAAGAGGCGCTCCTTCTGGAAACACCATATATTTT. Residues: CASSPRGAPSGNTIYF.

This clonotype was seen just once. The V gene is TRBV4-1, the J gene TRBJ1-2; 7 bases match TRBD1. The CDR3 is 16 residues long. Germline CDR1 and CDR2: MGHRA and YSYEKL. The V and J ends lost 4 bases and 4 bases, in that order; junction bases with no gene match: 12. In DNA, the CDR3 is TGCGCCAGCAGCCCCCCTAATGAGGGGGCATCCTATGGCTACACCTTC. It translates to CASSPPNEGASYGYTF.

This clonotype appeared a few times. The chain is built from TRBV25-1 and TRBJ1-1; D is unresolved. V was clipped by 4 bases and J by 3 bases, with 18 bases between them. This CDR3 has 16 amino acids. CDR1 and CDR2 from the germline V gene are MGHDK and SYGVNS. The CDR3 protein is CASSATRTSADTEAFF. The CDR3 DNA follows: TGTGCCAGCAGTGCAACCCGAACCTCGGCGGACACTGAAGCTTTCTTT.

J is TRBJ2-2 and V is TRBV7-9; 11 bases align to TRBD2. The CDR3 sequence is 15 residues long. V was clipped by 5 bases and J by 4 bases; unmatched bases: 3. Germline CDR1 and CDR2: SEHNR and FQNEAQ (reference sequence). This chain's CDR3 is CASSRGTSGTGELFF. In DNA, the CDR3 is TGTGCCAGCAGCCGAGGGACTAGCGGCACCGGGGAGCTGTTTTTT.

The chain is built from TRBV28 and TRBJ2-1, with D maybe TRBD2 (5 bases). Looked up from germline, CDR1 is MDHEN and CDR2 is SYDVKM. The CDR3 length is 16 residues. The V end lost 8 bases, the J end lost 11 bases, and 28 bases lay between the germline ends. Here the CDR3 DNA reads TGTGCCAGCTGCCAGCCCGGGCACTTAAACTCGGGAAAGCAGTTCTTC. It yields the protein CASCQPGHLNSGKQFF.

The chain's CDR3 is CASSDRSGTDTQYF. For the CDR3, the DNA is TGTGCCAGCAGCGACCGTAGTGGCACAGATACGCAGTATTTT. The V and J genes are TRBV2 and TRBJ2-3; no firm D call. The germline V gene has CDR1 SNHLY and CDR2 FYNNEI. The CDR3 covers 14 residues. Trimming shortened V by 6 bases and J by 1 base, and 11 bases separated the two germline ends.

The chain carries TRBV18 and TRBJ1-4, with D hard to call. Trimming took 3 bases from V and 0 from J, leaving 14 bases between them. The CDR3 has 17 amino acids. Germline V gene lookup returns CDR1 KGHSH and CDR2 LQKENI. CDR3: CASSPRQSGATNEKLFF. Here the CDR3 DNA reads TGTGCCAGCTCACCGCGTCAGTCCGGTGCAACTAATGAAAAACTGTTTTTT.

The gene calls are TRBV4-3 and TRBJ2-3, with D possibly matching TRBD1 (5 bases). CDR1 LGHNA and CDR2 YSLEER come from the germline V gene. With 2 bases removed from V and 7 bases from J, the gap between germline ends came to 10 bases. The CDR3 is made up of 13 amino acids. As DNA, the CDR3 is TGCGCCAGCAGCCAAACAGACAGCAATACGCAGTATTTT. It codes for CASSQTDSNTQYF.

This clonotype was seen more than once but under ten times. The chain carries TRBV7-2 and TRBJ2-5, with 8 bases identical to TRBD1. In germline, CDR1 is SGHTA, CDR2 FQGNSA. The CDR3 contains 15 residues. Trimming took 1 base from V and 2 from J; bases not matched to a gene: 3. The chain's CDR3 is CASSLDRGIQETQYF. The DNA for the CDR3 is TGTGCCAGCAGCTTAGACAGGGGGATTCAAGAGACCCAGTACTTC.

This chain connects TRBV23-1 to TRBJ2-2; tentative D call: TRBD1 (6 bases). Being an ORF, TRBV23-1 has a function that is uncertain. V dropped 3 bases and J dropped 2 bases, with 13 bases sitting between them. The CDR3 runs to 16 residues. The CDR3 coding sequence is TGCGCCAGCAGTCACACAGGGTTTCCCAACACCGGGGAGCTGTTTTTT. Protein product: CASSHTGFPNTGELFF.

This clonotype was seen a few times. V and J are TRBV5-1 and TRBJ2-2, with 7 bases aligning to TRBD1. The germline gives CDR1 SGHRS, CDR2 YFSETQ. V trimming: 3 bases; J trimming: 1 base; junction bases outside the gene matches: 9. This CDR3 comprises 17 residues. CDR3 amino acids: CASSSGQRTLNTGELFF. The DNA for the CDR3 is TGCGCCAGCAGCTCGGGACAGCGGACTCTGAACACCGGGGAGCTGTTTTTT.

The chain's CDR3 is CASSQEATGIQGYTF. CDR3 DNA sequence: TGCGCCAGCAGCCAAGAGGCCACAGGGATTCAAGGCTACACCTTC. The chain joins TRBV4-3 to TRBJ1-2; tentative D call: TRBD1 (6 bases). The CDR3 totals 15 residues. Germline CDR1 LGHNA, CDR2 YSLEER. The ends were cut back, 0 bases at V and 8 bases at J, with 16 bases in the middle.

The gene calls are TRBV6-5 and TRBJ1-4; 8 bases line up with TRBD1. Germline values: CDR1 MNHEY, CDR2 SVGAGI. The J segment lost 6 bases and the V segment lost 2 bases, leaving 5 bases of the junction unmatched. This CDR3 is 15 amino acids long. The CDR3 nucleotides are TGTGCCAGCAGTTACGGACAGGGACAGTATGAAAAACTGTTTTTT. Protein product: CASSYGQGQYEKLFF.